The 30 T cell receptor beta chains in this list originate from one sample, sequenced in a study of control samples from healthy donors and cancer patients. The assay was immunoSEQ multiplex PCR, and TCRdb's table has in-frame clones only and misses some. Found here are approximately 170,000 clones, about 91% of them singletons; the top ten hold nearly 5%. Sequenced input: blood. Every receptor here comes from a woman in her thirties in good health.

This clone was detected ten times or more. The chain is built from TRBV5-1 and TRBJ2-7, with TRBD1 as a possible D gene (6 bases). Trimming cost V 2 bases and J 2 bases, with 11 bases left between them. Germline loops: CDR1 SGHRS, CDR2 YFSETQ. This CDR3 has 14 amino acids. The CDR3 region is CASSFLQGTYEQYF. The DNA of the CDR3 is TGCGCCAGCAGCTTCCTACAGGGAACCTACGAGCAGTACTTC.

This clone appeared a few times. The chain is built from TRBV30 and TRBJ1-4; 7 nucleotides agree with TRBD1. J gave up 8 bases and V 2 bases, and 8 bases lay outside the gene matches. CDR1 and CDR2 (germline): GTSNPN, SVGIG (reference sequence). The CDR3 consists of 14 residues. The CDR3, as DNA: TGTGCCTGGAGTATCACAGGGGTGAAAGAAAAACTGTTTTTT. It yields the protein CAWSITGVKEKLFF.

The gene calls are TRBV7-9 and TRBJ2-6; D perhaps matches TRBD2 (6 bases). V lost 4 bases and J lost 7, with 14 bases in between. Germline CDR1 and CDR2: SEHNR and FQNEAQ (reference sequence). The CDR3 contains 15 residues. The CDR3 protein is CASSSGDMNANVLTF. The CDR3, as DNA: TGTGCCAGCAGCTCGGGGGATATGAACGCCAACGTCCTGACTTTC.

The CDR3 loop reads CASNRAGWETQYF. CDR3 coding DNA: TGTGCCAGCAATCGGGCAGGGTGGGAGACCCAGTACTTC. The rearrangement uses TRBV13 and TRBJ2-5, with D perhaps TRBD1 (5 bases). Germline CDR1 reads PRHDT; CDR2 reads FYEKMQ (reference sequence). The V gene lost 7 bases and the J gene lost 5 bases, with 14 bases spanning the gap. This CDR3 is 13 amino acids long.

V and J are TRBV28 and TRBJ2-1, with D unclear. This CDR3 is 14 amino acids long. V gave up 5 bases and J gave up 4 bases, with 12 bases separating them. Germline V gene sequence: CDR1 MDHEN, CDR2 SYDVKM. The DNA of the CDR3 is TGTGCCAGCAGTCCCCACGAGGTTTACAATGAGCAGTTCTTC. This encodes CASSPHEVYNEQFF.

The rearrangement links TRBV28 to TRBJ1-3; D may be TRBD1 (5 bases). Germline CDR1 is MDHEN and CDR2 is SYDVKM. The V end was cut by 7 bases, the J end by 3 bases, with 13 bases between. This CDR3 has 14 residues. CDR3 in amino acids: CASTLPGGGNTIYF. CDR3 DNA sequence: TGTGCCAGCACCCTCCCGGGGGGTGGAAACACCATATATTTT.

The chain recombines TRBV19 with TRBJ1-1; D is perhaps TRBD1 (6 bases). The CDR3 runs 14 residues. Trimming cost V 6 bases and J 1 base, with 12 bases left between them. CDR1 is LNHDA and CDR2 is SQIVND in the germline V gene (reference sequence). The CDR3 here is CASSDGQSNTEAFF. The CDR3 DNA follows: TGTGCCAGTAGCGACGGACAGTCGAACACTGAAGCTTTCTTT.

The CDR3 sequence: CASSPRASSHTQYF. The CDR3 DNA is TGTGCCAGCTCACCAAGGGCTAGTTCACATACGCAGTATTTT. This rearrangement joins TRBV18 to TRBJ2-3; no firm D call. The CDR3 loop spans 14 amino acids. CDR1 KGHSH and CDR2 LQKENI come from the germline V gene. Trimming pared 2 bases from V and 7 bases from J, leaving 13 bases between.

This chain's CDR3 is CAWSWGNEGGPQHF. CDR3 DNA sequence: TGTGCCTGGAGTTGGGGAAACGAAGGTGGGCCCCAGCATTTT. This chain uses TRBV30 with TRBJ1-5; D gene ambiguous. Germline CDR1 is GTSNPN and CDR2 is SVGIG (reference sequence). The ends were cut back, 2 bases at V and 9 bases at J, with 17 bases in the middle. This CDR3 region has 14 residues.

This chain connects TRBV6-5 to TRBJ1-1; a possible D gene is TRBD1 (6 bases). Trimming cost V 9 bases and J 2 bases, with 13 bases left between them. CDR3 size: 13 residues. Germline values: CDR1 MNHEY, CDR2 SVGAGI. CDR3 residues: CASQWGTNTEAFF. DNA for the CDR3: TGTGCCAGTCAATGGGGGACAAACACTGAAGCTTTCTTT.

In DNA form, the CDR3 reads TGTGCCAGCACCCTAGGTGTGGGCTATGGCTACACCTTC. Amino acid sequence: CASTLGVGYGYTF. This chain connects TRBV6-5 to TRBJ1-2; D is uncertain. Germline V gene lookup returns CDR1 MNHEY and CDR2 SVGAGI. The V gene lost 7 bases and the J gene lost 4 bases, with 13 bases spanning the gap. This CDR3 contains 13 residues.

The chain recombines TRBV19 with TRBJ2-1; weak D call: TRBD2 (6 bases). The CDR3 has 13 amino acids. V was cut by 9 bases and J by 4 bases, with 13 bases left in between. Germline V gene data show CDR1 as LNHDA and CDR2 as SQIVND (reference sequence). The CDR3 region is CASPQGLYNEQFF. The CDR3 DNA follows: TGTGCCAGCCCGCAGGGACTTTACAATGAGCAGTTCTTC.

V is TRBV14 and J is TRBJ2-7; D is possibly TRBD1 (6 bases). The length of the CDR3 is 15 residues. V dropped 4 bases and J dropped 3 bases, with 16 bases sitting between them. The germline CDR1 and CDR2 sequences are SGHDN and FVKESK. The chain's CDR3 is CASSPHSGQFYEQYF. CDR3 bases: TGTGCCAGCAGCCCCCACAGCGGACAGTTCTACGAGCAGTACTTC.

The rearrangement uses TRBV15 and TRBJ2-7; tentative D call: TRBD2 (6 bases). The CDR3 runs 13 residues. Trimming shortened V by 5 bases and J by 6 bases, and 14 bases separated the two germline ends. CDR1 and CDR2 (germline): LNHNV, YYDKDF (reference sequence). The CDR3 region is CATSPPGEAEQYV. Here the CDR3 DNA reads TGTGCCACCAGCCCCCCGGGGGAGGCCGAGCAGTACGTC.

The chain couples TRBV6-4 to TRBJ1-1; D is ambiguous. The CDR3 covers 15 residues. Trimming removed 2 bases at V and 6 bases at J, with 16 bases between. Germline values: CDR1 MRHNA, CDR2 SNTAGT. The CDR3 DNA is TGTGCCAGCAGTGACACTCCGGGTCGAATCGCTGAAGCTTTCTTT. As protein: CASSDTPGRIAEAFF.

The V gene is TRBV5-5, the J gene TRBJ2-7; 8 nucleotides line up with TRBD2. V lost 0 bases and J lost 3; bases outside the gene matches: 8. The germline V gene has CDR1 SGHKS and CDR2 YYEKEE (reference sequence). This CDR3 is 16 amino acids long. CDR3 coding DNA: TGTGCCAGCAGCTTGGTTGGGGGTCTAGCGGGCTACGAGCAGTACTTC. Protein: CASSLVGGLAGYEQYF.

Remarks on this clone: The sample carries other DNA sequences with the same CDR3. The chain uses TRBV11-2 and TRBJ2-5; TRBD2 is a possible D gene (5 bases). CDR1 and CDR2 from the germline V gene are SGHAT and FQNNGV. This CDR3 contains 13 residues. V shed 5 bases and J shed 5 bases, with 12 bases lying between them. In DNA, the CDR3 is TGTGCCAGCAGCCCGAGGGTGCGGGAGACCCAGTACTTC. This translates into CASSPRVRETQYF.

The CDR3 spells CASSQLGVAYEQYF. The CDR3 DNA follows: TGTGCCAGCAGTCAATTGGGCGTTGCCTACGAGCAGTACTTC. The chain recombines TRBV4-2 with TRBJ2-7; D remains unclear. CDR3 size: 14 residues. V lost 6 bases and J lost 2, with 14 bases in between. Germline values: CDR1 LGHNA, CDR2 YNFKEQ.

This clone has only a few counts. This chain joins TRBV20-1 and TRBJ1-3; D uncertain. With 3 bases removed from V and 0 bases from J, the gap between germline ends came to 9 bases. CDR1 DFQATT and CDR2 SNEGSKA come from the germline V gene (reference sequence). CDR3 length equals 14 residues. The CDR3 DNA sequence: TGCAGTGCTAGTCCAGCCAGCTCTGGAAACACCATATATTTT. It specifies CSASPASSGNTIYF.

The gene calls are TRBV28 and TRBJ1-2; D is unclear. The CDR3 is 14 amino acids. Trimming pared 7 bases from V and 1 base from J, leaving 13 bases between. Germline V gene data show CDR1 as MDHEN and CDR2 as SYDVKM. The CDR3 sequence: CASIPVGFNYGYTF. The CDR3 coding sequence is TGTGCCAGCATTCCCGTGGGGTTTAACTATGGCTACACCTTC.

The chain has TRBV3-1 (or the pseudogene TRBV3-2) and TRBJ1-5; D uncertain. V was shortened by 0 bases and J by 2 bases, with 8 bases between the two germline ends. The CDR3 runs 15 residues. Germline lookup yields CDR1 LGHDT and CDR2 YNNKEL (reference sequence). Here the CDR3 reads CASSQDLAGNQPQHF. The CDR3 DNA reads TGTGCCAGCAGCCAAGATCTAGCGGGCAATCAGCCCCAGCATTTT.

This chain uses TRBV7-2 with TRBJ1-4; D gene uncertain. This CDR3 is built from 14 residues. V shed 4 bases and J shed 8 bases, with 14 bases lying between them. Germline lookup yields CDR1 SGHTA and CDR2 FQGNSA. CDR3 residues: CASSSAGVREKLFF. CDR3 DNA: TGTGCCAGCAGCTCCGCCGGGGTTCGAGAAAAACTGTTTTTT.

CDR3 residues: CASSQGEGQLGEQFF. The CDR3 DNA reads TGTGCCAGCAGCCAAGGTGAGGGACAGCTGGGCGAGCAGTTCTTC. The gene calls are TRBV3-1 (or the pseudogene TRBV3-2) and TRBJ2-1, with 7 bases identical to TRBD1. The V gene's germline CDR1 is LGHDT and CDR2 YNNKEL (reference sequence). J lost 10 bases, V lost 1 base, and 10 bases had no gene match. CDR3 length: 15 residues.

This clone was seen just once. The chain is built from TRBV10-3 and TRBJ2-3, with D perhaps being TRBD1 or TRBD2 (6 bases each). The germline gives CDR1 ENHRY, CDR2 SYGVKD. This CDR3 contains 15 residues. The germline V and J ends were trimmed by 8 bases and 6 bases, with 21 bases remaining between them. CDR3 nucleotides: TGTGCCATCTCTAACAGGGACGGGGGCAGCGATACGCAGTATTTT. Residues: CAISNRDGGSDTQYF.

This sequence joins TRBV5-1 and TRBJ1-2, with D tentatively TRBD1 (5 bases). The CDR3 covers 13 residues. The V and J ends lost 7 bases and 4 bases respectively, with 14 bases between them. Per the germline V gene, CDR1 is SGHRS and CDR2 is YFSETQ. CDR3 residues: CASRKDTTYGYTF. The CDR3 DNA follows: TGCGCCAGCCGCAAGGACACGACCTATGGCTACACCTTC.

The V and J genes are TRBV3-1 (or the pseudogene TRBV3-2) and TRBJ1-6, with 7 bases matching TRBD1. In germline, CDR1 is LGHDT, CDR2 YNNKEL (reference sequence). CDR3 length equals 17 residues. V was pared by 3 bases and J by 9 bases, with 14 bases of the junction left unmatched. CDR3 DNA sequence: TGTGCCAGCAGCCATTTAAATGTGGGCAGGGGGAGTTCACCCCTCCACTTT. It specifies CASSHLNVGRGSSPLHF.

The chain's CDR3 is CASSVEGHLEGAFF. As DNA, the CDR3 is TGTGCCAGCAGCGTAGAGGGACACCTTGAGGGAGCTTTCTTT. V usage is TRBV9 and J usage is TRBJ1-1; D might be TRBD1 (6 bases). CDR1 and CDR2 (germline): SGDLS, YYNGEE. This CDR3 contains 14 residues. The V gene lost 0 bases and the J gene lost 10 bases, with 16 bases spanning the gap.

V usage is TRBV7-6 and J usage is TRBJ2-1, with D perhaps matching TRBD1 (6 bases). The CDR3 totals 16 residues. Germline values: CDR1 SGHVS, CDR2 FNYEAQ. With 3 bases removed from V and 10 bases from J, the gap between germline ends came to 22 bases. CDR3 sequence (DNA): TGTGCCAGCAGCTTCGTGGGGCAGGGGCGAATCGGGGAGCAGTTCTTC. This codes for CASSFVGQGRIGEQFF.

This rearrangement joins TRBV4-1 to TRBJ2-3, with D hard to call. V dropped 1 base and J dropped 8 bases, with 4 bases sitting between them. Germline-derived CDR1 and CDR2 are MGHRA and YSYEKL. This CDR3 region has 11 residues. Here the CDR3 DNA reads TGCGCCAGCAGCCAAGGGGTTACGCAGTATTTT. This encodes CASSQGVTQYF.

The chain combines TRBV14 with TRBJ2-5, with no clear D. Germline-derived CDR1 and CDR2 are SGHDN and FVKESK. The CDR3 has 15 amino acids. V gave up 6 bases and J gave up 2 bases, with 16 bases separating them. CDR3: CASRRTVDSQETQYF. The DNA for the CDR3 is TGTGCCAGCAGACGGACCGTCGACTCACAAGAGACCCAGTACTTC. The full variable domain, its missing parts supplied by reference TRBV14 and TRBJ2-5, is EAGVTQFPSHSVIEKGQTVTLRCDPISGHDNLYWYRRVMGKEIKFLLHFVKESKQDESGMPNNRFLAERTGGTYSTLKVQPAELEDSGVYFCASRRTVDSQETQYFGPGTRLLVL.